These 28 T cell receptor beta chains originate from one sample sequenced in a study of T cell repertoires in cytomegalovirus infection. No antigen has been assigned to these receptors. TCRdb re-derived calls from the reads in MiXCR, one entry per CDR3 protein. The data hold about 830,000 distinct CDR3 sequences, with about 30% observed a single time. Sample: cultured CD8+ T cells from PBMCs, taken from culture after CMV antigen stimulation. These receptors all come from a human donor in good health (CMV status not recorded). Some clones in this sample may be carry-over from other donors' samples.

This clonotype showed up just a few times. The rearrangement links TRBV12-5 to TRBJ2-2, with D perhaps TRBD1 or TRBD2 (6 bases each). The CDR3 consists of 14 residues. Germline values: CDR1 LGHNT, CDR2 FRNRAP. CDR3 nucleotides: TGTGCGACCTCAAGGGGGGAAAACACCGGGGAGCTGTTTTTT. Its translation is CATSRGENTGELFF.

J is TRBJ1-6 and V is TRBV7-8; D is unresolved. The CDR3 runs 14 residues. V dropped 5 bases and J dropped 9 bases, with 14 bases sitting between them. Germline assignment: CDR1 SGHVS and CDR2 FQNEAQ. CDR3 DNA: TGTGCCAGCAGCCAGGAACAGATTCCTTCACCCCTCCACTTT. Residues: CASSQEQIPSPLHF.

This clonotype was seen ten or more times. The chain has TRBV7-6 and TRBJ1-3, with D perhaps matching TRBD1 (5 bases). Germline lookup yields CDR1 SGHVS and CDR2 FNYEAQ. The CDR3 extends over 15 amino acids. The V gene lost 1 base and the J gene lost 2 bases, with 9 bases spanning the gap. The CDR3 nucleotides read TGTGCCAGCAGCTTAGGTCGAGGGGCTGGAAACACCATATATTTT. It is translated as CASSLGRGAGNTIYF.

The table lists this clonotype with a few counts. The chain is built from TRBV9 and TRBJ1-1; 8 positions agree with TRBD1. CDR3 length equals 14 residues. V lost 3 bases and J lost 6; bases outside the gene matches: 7. Germline loops: CDR1 SGDLS, CDR2 YYNGEE. The CDR3 DNA follows: TGTGCCAGCAGCGGAGGGACAGGAGGGCCTGAAGCTTTCTTT. It is translated as CASSGGTGGPEAFF.

A few counts support this clonotype. This chain connects TRBV11-2 to TRBJ2-7; no reliable D call. The CDR3 loop spans 16 amino acids. Trimming left V 7 bases short and J 4 bases short, with 23 bases between. Germline V gene data show CDR1 as SGHAT and CDR2 as FQNNGV. DNA of the CDR3: TGTGCCAGCATCCCAGGCGCGACTTTACCTCGGTACGAGCAGTACTTC. As protein: CASIPGATLPRYEQYF.

This clonotype was seen more than once but under ten times. The V call is TRBV6-5, the J call TRBJ2-1; 9 nucleotides match TRBD2. The CDR3 is 13 residues long. Trimming cost V 7 bases and J 7 bases; bases outside gene matches: 5. Germline CDR1 is MNHEY and CDR2 is SVGAGI. The CDR3 nucleotides are TGTGCCAGCACAGGACTAGCGAGAAATGAGCAGTTCTTC. Its protein is CASTGLARNEQFF.

The genes are TRBV14 and TRBJ2-1; D is uncertain. The CDR3 runs 11 residues. Germline loops: CDR1 SGHDN, CDR2 FVKESK. Trimming left V 1 base short and J 8 bases short, with 3 bases between. This CDR3 reads CASSQAYEQFF. The CDR3 nucleotides are TGTGCCAGCAGCCAAGCCTATGAGCAGTTCTTC. Full variable domain (remainder filled in from reference TRBV14 and TRBJ2-1): EAGVTQFPSHSVIEKGQTVTLRCDPISGHDNLYWYRRVMGKEIKFLLHFVKESKQDESGMPNNRFLAERTGGTYSTLKVQPAELEDSGVYFCASSQAYEQFFGPGTRLTVL.

Points on this clonotype: Just one base apart from a much larger clone, this may be a read error. The chain combines TRBV6-8 with TRBJ2-1; TRBD1 matches at 7 bases. Germline-derived CDR1 and CDR2 are MNHGY and SAAAGT. The CDR3 consists of 13 residues. In nucleotides, the CDR3 is TGTGCCAGCAGTCAAGACAGGGCTAATGATCAGTTCTTC. Translation gives CASSQDRANDQFF.

The chain has TRBV25-1 and TRBJ2-2, with D perhaps matching TRBD1 (6 bases). The CDR3 loop spans 15 amino acids. Trimming left V 5 bases short and J 1 base short, with 11 bases between. In germline, CDR1 is MGHDK, CDR2 SYGVNS. In DNA, the CDR3 is TGTGCCAGCAGTTTGGACAGCCAGAACACCGGGGAGCTGTTTTTT. Amino acids: CASSLDSQNTGELFF.

The chain recombines TRBV4-1 with TRBJ2-7, with D possibly matching TRBD2 (5 bases). Germline lookup yields CDR1 MGHRA and CDR2 YSYEKL. This CDR3 region has 15 residues. With 4 bases removed from V and 2 bases from J, the gap between germline ends came to 15 bases. CDR3 in amino acids: CASSLNPEGTYEQYF. Written as DNA, the CDR3 is TGCGCCAGCAGCCTCAATCCAGAGGGTACCTACGAGCAGTACTTC.

The genes are TRBV5-6 and TRBJ2-2; D tentatively fits TRBD1 or TRBD2 (5 bases each). CDR3 length: 18 residues. V lost 4 bases and J 0 bases, leaving 19 bases between the germline ends. Germline V gene data show CDR1 as SGHDT and CDR2 as YYEEEE. The CDR3 sequence: CASSQGPIPFPNTGELFF. The DNA for the CDR3 is TGTGCCAGCAGCCAGGGACCGATCCCCTTTCCGAACACCGGGGAGCTGTTTTTT.

This clonotype was picked up many times. The chain links TRBV4-2 to TRBJ1-5, with a tentative D call TRBD1 (6 bases). There are 18 residues in the CDR3. From germline, CDR1 is LGHNA and CDR2 YNFKEQ. V was pared by 0 bases and J by 0 bases, with 15 bases between. The CDR3 DNA reads as TGTGCCAGCAGCCAAGAGGACATTGGGGGCTATAGCAATCAGCCCCAGCATTTT. It encodes CASSQEDIGGYSNQPQHF.

This clonotype was seen a handful of times. CDR3 sequence reads: CASSSSPGQGASTQYF. In nucleotides, the CDR3 is TGCGCCAGCAGTTCCAGTCCGGGACAGGGGGCGAGTACGCAGTATTTT. The chain carries TRBV4-3 and TRBJ2-3; 12 bases fit TRBD1. Germline V gives CDR1 LGHNA, CDR2 YSLEER. J lost 8 bases, V lost 6 bases, and 12 bases had no gene match. The CDR3 has 16 amino acids.

A few counts support this clonotype. The rearrangement links TRBV6-1 to TRBJ2-4; D unclear. The CDR3 sequence is 11 residues long. V dropped 1 base and J dropped 10 bases, with 5 bases sitting between them. Germline CDR1 reads MNHNS; CDR2 reads SASEGT. CDR3 nucleotide sequence: TGTGCCAGCAGTGAAGTGGGGATTCAGTACTTC. This sequence encodes CASSEVGIQYF.

The V and J genes are TRBV7-6 and TRBJ1-5; no definite D call. The CDR3 loop spans 13 amino acids. Trimming shortened V by 2 bases and J by 5 bases, and 7 bases separated the two germline ends. Germline-derived CDR1 and CDR2 are SGHVS and FNYEAQ. CDR3 loop: CASSLRNDQPQHF. The CDR3 DNA reads TGTGCCAGCAGCTTACGGAATGATCAGCCCCAGCATTTT.

The chain recombines TRBV5-1 with TRBJ2-7; D might be TRBD1 (5 bases). Trimming removed 5 bases at V and 5 bases at J, with 17 bases between. Germline V lookup: CDR1 SGHRS, CDR2 YFSETQ. This CDR3 region has 14 residues. The CDR3 DNA follows: TGCGCCAGCAGGCCTTCATGGGGCTGGGACGAGCAGTACTTC. Amino acid sequence: CASRPSWGWDEQYF.

This clonotype was seen at least ten times. This chain links TRBV7-9 with TRBJ1-2, with 10 bases that match TRBD1. With 4 bases clipped from V and 3 bases from J, the junction kept 8 bases outside the gene matches. The germline V gene has CDR1 SEHNR and CDR2 FQNEAQ (reference sequence). This CDR3 comprises 16 residues. CDR3 loop: CASSSGTGAFYYGYTF. The CDR3, as DNA: TGTGCCAGCAGCTCCGGGACAGGGGCTTTTTACTATGGCTACACCTTC. The whole variable domain, filled in from reference TRBV7-9 and TRBJ1-2, reads DTGVSQNPRHKITKRGQNVTFRCDPISEHNRLYWYRQTLGQGPEFLTYFQNEAQLEKSRLLSDRFSAERPKGSFSTLEIQRTEQGDSAMYLCASSSGTGAFYYGYTFGSGTRLTVV.

There are a few counts of this clonotype. The CDR3: CASSLVLDRSQPQHF. The CDR3 nucleotides read TGTGCCAGCAGTCTTGTCTTGGACCGGTCTCAGCCCCAGCATTTT. This chain uses TRBV12-3 or TRBV12-4 with TRBJ1-5; D unresolved. Trimming removed 5 bases from V and 6 bases from J, with 17 bases in between. The CDR3 consists of 15 residues.

As for this clonotype: Its ends do not fully match the called genes, so a read error is possible. The chain joins TRBV29-1 to TRBJ1-2; D call uncertain. Looked up from germline, CDR1 is SQVTM and CDR2 is ANQGSEA. The CDR3 has 14 residues. The CDR3 is CSVYATDNGQGYTF. The CDR3 nucleotides read TGTAGCGTCTACGCTACCGACAATGGGCAAGGCTACACCTTC.

The CDR3 region has the DNA TGTGCCAGTACCCTCTATCCCCAGGCCAGGCATCAGCCCCAGCATTTT. This encodes CASTLYPQARHQPQHF. This chain connects TRBV19 to TRBJ1-5, with D unresolved. The CDR3 has 16 amino acids. V was trimmed by 7 bases and J by 5 bases, leaving 21 bases between them. Germline CDR1 reads LNHDA; CDR2 reads SQIVND (reference sequence).

This chain uses TRBV4-3 with TRBJ2-4, with D possibly being TRBD2 (5 bases). CDR3 length equals 17 residues. Germline CDR1 reads LGHNA; CDR2 reads YSLEER. Trimming removed 0 bases at V and 3 bases at J, with 15 bases between. CDR3 in DNA: TGCGCCAGCAGCCAAGAAGTAGAGGGATCGGGCAAAAACATTCAGTACTTC. It yields the protein CASSQEVEGSGKNIQYF.

This clonotype occurred a few times. The chain uses TRBV4-3 and TRBJ2-1; TRBD2 is a possible D gene (6 bases). Trimming shortened V by 4 bases and J by 0 bases, and 13 bases separated the two germline ends. CDR1 and CDR2 (germline): LGHNA, YSLEER. The CDR3 spans 16 residues. Here the CDR3 DNA reads TGCGCCAGCAGCCCATACCTAGCGAACTCCTACAATGAGCAGTTCTTC. Residues: CASSPYLANSYNEQFF.

This clonotype has more than one count but fewer than ten. The chain is built from TRBV6-2 or TRBV6-3 and TRBJ2-1, with D hard to call. V dropped 5 bases and J dropped 10 bases, with 15 bases sitting between them. CDR1 and CDR2 from the germline V gene are MNHEY and SVGEGT. The CDR3 runs 13 residues. The CDR3 spells CASSTGPSPEQFF. The CDR3 DNA reads as TGTGCCAGCAGTACCGGACCATCGCCAGAGCAGTTCTTC.

V is TRBV4-3 and J is TRBJ1-1; D may be TRBD1 (5 bases). This CDR3 is 14 amino acids long. V was trimmed by 0 bases and J by 6 bases, leaving 11 bases between them. Germline CDR1 reads LGHNA; CDR2 reads YSLEER. CDR3 in DNA: TGCGCCAGCAGCCAAGATCATGGGGGTCCTGAAGCTTTCTTT. It translates to CASSQDHGGPEAFF.

The rearrangement joins TRBV7-9 to TRBJ1-1, with 7 bases fitting TRBD1. The junction had 7 bases not matched to a gene; V was cut back by 6 bases and J by 0 bases. There are 15 residues in the CDR3. The germline V gene encodes CDR1 SEHNR and CDR2 FQNEAQ (reference sequence). The CDR3 loop is CASRPQDRMNTEAFF. The CDR3, as DNA: TGTGCCAGCAGACCCCAGGACAGGATGAACACTGAAGCTTTCTTT.

This sequence joins TRBV5-6 and TRBJ2-7; either TRBD1 or TRBD2 may fit D (5 bases each). V was pared by 4 bases and J by 3 bases, with 17 bases between. Germline CDR1 and CDR2: SGHDT and YYEEEE. The CDR3 has 15 residues. This CDR3 reads CASSPVVGASYEQYF. Written as DNA, the CDR3 is TGTGCCAGCAGCCCCGTCGTCGGGGCCAGCTACGAGCAGTACTTC.

The chain is built from TRBV12-3 or TRBV12-4 and TRBJ2-1; 9 bases line up with TRBD2. The V and J ends lost 6 bases and 6 bases, in that order; junction bases with no gene match: 9. The CDR3 consists of 15 residues. The CDR3 loop is CASSFSGSRGNEQFF. The CDR3 coding sequence is TGTGCCAGCAGCTTTAGCGGGAGTAGGGGCAATGAGCAGTTCTTC.

The V gene is TRBV3-1, the J gene TRBJ2-7; the D is unclear. This CDR3 comprises 13 residues. Germline V gene lookup returns CDR1 LGHDT and CDR2 YNNKEL (reference sequence). V was shortened by 4 bases and J by 6 bases, with 13 bases between the two germline ends. CDR3 amino acids: CASSPIDPREQYV. The CDR3 DNA sequence: TGTGCCAGCAGCCCAATTGACCCACGCGAGCAGTACGTC.